These 13 T cell receptor beta chains were all obtained from the same sample, sequenced in a study of blood T cell repertoires in COVID-19. Assay used: immunoSEQ multiplex PCR; TCRdb lists only in-frame clones, some missing. The data show 330,000 or so clones, 80% to 95% seen once. Sample: PBMCs or T cells enriched from blood (not recorded which). All receptors derive from a woman in her 30s who had recovered from COVID-19.

The chain couples TRBV7-2 to TRBJ2-5; D ambiguous. The CDR3 has 14 residues. The germline V gene has CDR1 SGHTA and CDR2 FQGNSA. The V end lost 4 bases, the J end lost 6 bases, and 15 bases lay between the germline ends. The CDR3 sequence: CASSSLVSTKTQYF. As DNA, the CDR3 is TGTGCCAGCAGCTCCCTAGTGAGCACAAAGACCCAGTACTTC.

This clone was recorded only once. The rearrangement joins TRBV18 to TRBJ2-7, with D possibly TRBD2 on 6 matching bases. Deletions cut 3 bases from V and 2 bases from J, with 14 bases between. Germline loops: CDR1 KGHSH, CDR2 LQKENI. This CDR3 region has 15 residues. CDR3 residues: CASSPGSGDTYEQYF. As DNA, the CDR3 is TGTGCCAGCTCACCGGGATCGGGGGATACCTACGAGCAGTACTTC.

This rearrangement joins TRBV28 to TRBJ1-5; D gene unclear. Germline V gene sequence: CDR1 MDHEN, CDR2 SYDVKM. Trimming removed 7 bases at V and 2 bases at J, with 15 bases between. This CDR3 contains 15 residues. CDR3 DNA: TGTGCCAGCACCGACGGGATCGGTGGCAATCAGCCCCAGCATTTT. Translating gives CASTDGIGGNQPQHF.

The chain links TRBV11-3 to TRBJ2-2; 7 bases are shared with TRBD1. The CDR3 extends over 19 amino acids. The ends lost 1 base at V and 0 bases at J; junction bases unmatched: 11. The germline V gene encodes CDR1 SGHNT and CDR2 YENEEA. CDR3 sequence reads: CASSLAWTGRHANTGELFF. The CDR3 DNA is TGTGCCAGCAGCTTAGCTTGGACAGGTCGACACGCGAACACCGGGGAGCTGTTTTTT.

This chain uses TRBV3-1 (or the pseudogene TRBV3-2) with TRBJ1-1; 9 nucleotides line up with TRBD1. The CDR3 contains 12 residues. The germline CDR1 and CDR2 sequences are LGHDT and YNNKEL (reference sequence). Trimming cost V 2 bases and J 11 bases; bases outside gene matches: 3. Here the CDR3 reads CASSQRTGAAFF. The CDR3 nucleotides read TGTGCCAGCAGCCAAAGGACAGGGGCCGCTTTCTTT.

The CDR3 here is CASSQVGQGYTEAFF. CDR3 sequence (DNA): TGTGCCAGCAGCCAAGTGGGACAGGGCTACACTGAAGCTTTCTTT. The chain couples TRBV3-1 (or the pseudogene TRBV3-2) to TRBJ1-1, with TRBD1 matching 9 bases. Germline CDR1 reads LGHDT; CDR2 reads YNNKEL (reference sequence). CDR3 length: 15 amino acids. Germline trimming cut 1 base from V and 3 bases from J; bases unmatched to any gene: 3.

J is TRBJ1-6 and V is TRBV28; D is ambiguous. Trimming pared 1 base from V and 6 bases from J, leaving 10 bases between. This CDR3 comprises 15 residues. Germline V gives CDR1 MDHEN, CDR2 SYDVKM. This CDR3 is CASSLYAGANSPLHF. DNA of the CDR3: TGTGCCAGCAGTTTATACGCAGGTGCTAATTCACCCCTCCACTTT.

V and J are TRBV18 and TRBJ2-2, with a tentative D call TRBD2 (5 bases). The germline gives CDR1 KGHSH, CDR2 LQKENI. CDR3 length equals 14 residues. Trimming left V 3 bases short and J 1 base short, with 6 bases between. Here the CDR3 DNA reads TGTGCCAGCTCACCTAGCGAGAACACCGGGGAGCTGTTTTTT. Encoded protein: CASSPSENTGELFF.

V is TRBV18 and J is TRBJ1-1; D gene uncertain. The germline V and J ends were trimmed by 3 bases and 0 bases, with 14 bases remaining between them. Germline V gene lookup returns CDR1 KGHSH and CDR2 LQKENI. This CDR3 is 16 amino acids long. CDR3 in amino acids: CASSPNPEVLNTEAFF. The CDR3, as DNA: TGTGCCAGCTCACCCAATCCGGAGGTCTTGAACACTGAAGCTTTCTTT.

This chain connects TRBV6-5 to TRBJ2-3, with D possibly TRBD2 on 6 matching bases. The CDR3 contains 16 residues. V was trimmed by 2 bases and J by 1 base, leaving 13 bases between them. Per the germline V gene, CDR1 is MNHEY and CDR2 is SVGAGI. The CDR3 nucleotides read TGTGCCAGCAGTTACGGTTGGGCTAGCGGCACAGATACGCAGTATTTT. Protein product: CASSYGWASGTDTQYF.

This clone was found once. The chain joins TRBV27 to TRBJ2-1; no definite D call. The germline gives CDR1 MNHEY, CDR2 SMNVEV (reference sequence). V was trimmed by 5 bases and J by 4 bases, leaving 15 bases between them. The CDR3 consists of 15 residues. The CDR3 DNA reads TGTGCCAGCAGTCCAACAAATCCTTTATACAATGAGCAGTTCTTC. The encoded protein is CASSPTNPLYNEQFF.

This clone has a handful of counts. This chain links TRBV6-5 with TRBJ1-1; TRBD1 is a possible D gene (6 bases). This CDR3 region has 15 residues. The V gene lost 2 bases and the J gene lost 1 base, with 11 bases spanning the gap. Germline loops: CDR1 MNHEY, CDR2 SVGAGI. This CDR3 is CASSYGDTSNTEAFF. The CDR3 DNA sequence: TGTGCCAGCAGTTACGGGGACACCTCGAACACTGAAGCTTTCTTT.

This sequence joins TRBV5-4 and TRBJ1-2; the D is unclear. CDR1 is SGHNT and CDR2 is YYREEE in the germline V gene (reference sequence). There are 16 residues in the CDR3. Between the trimmed V and J ends, which lost 2 bases and 4 bases, there was a span of 18 bases. The CDR3 region has the DNA TGTGCCAGCAGCTTAGGCTTCAATGGGAGTCCCTATGGCTACACCTTC. Translated: CASSLGFNGSPYGYTF.